The T cell receptor (beta chain) described here comes from a study of blood T cell repertoires in COVID-19. V dropped 0 bases and J dropped 2 bases, with 10 bases sitting between them. Looked up from germline, CDR1 is SGHVS and CDR2 is FNYEAQ. The CDR3 runs to 15 residues. Here immunoSEQ multiplex PCR was the method, and the copy in TCRdb shows in-frame clones only, minus some. This sample has 29,000 or so clones, with 80% found just once. Sequences were obtained from peripheral blood. The chain is built from TRBV7-6 and TRBJ2-5; unclear D gene. The sequence derives from a woman in her 70s with acute or convalescent COVID-19. CDR3 DNA sequence: TGTGCCAGCAGCTTAGCGAGGCTGCCTCAAGAGACCCAGTACTTC. It codes for CASSLARLPQETQYF.